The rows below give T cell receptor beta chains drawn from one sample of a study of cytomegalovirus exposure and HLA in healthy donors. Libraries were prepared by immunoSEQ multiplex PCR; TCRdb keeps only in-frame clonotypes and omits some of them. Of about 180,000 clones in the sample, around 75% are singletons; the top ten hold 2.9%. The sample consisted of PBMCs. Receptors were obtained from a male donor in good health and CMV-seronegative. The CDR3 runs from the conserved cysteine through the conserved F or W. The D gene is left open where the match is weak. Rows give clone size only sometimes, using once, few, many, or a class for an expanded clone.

TGTGCCAGCACCTCCCTACAGGGGGCTGACAATTCACCCCTCCACTTT CASTSLQGADNSPLHF TRBJ1-6 TRBD1 . TRBV28
TGTGCCAGCAGCTTAGAGTGGTCGGGAGGAGAGACCCAGTACTTC CASSLEWSGGETQYF TRBJ2-5 TRBD2 few TRBV11-2
TGCGCCAGCAGCCCCGGGGACAGGGCAGGAAATTCACCCCTCCACTTT CASSPGDRAGNSPLHF TRBJ1-6 TRBD1 . TRBV5-1
TGTGCCAGCAGCTTGGGCCAGGGAAGGGGCTCACCCCTCCACTTT CASSLGQGRGSPLHF TRBJ1-6 . once TRBV5-6
TGTGCCTGGAGTGTACTGGCACCGAGGGAGTATTTT CAWSVLAPREYF TRBJ2-3 . . TRBV30
TGTGCCAGCAGCGCCCGAGCCGGGACAGCCTACGAGCAGTACTTC CASSARAGTAYEQYF TRBJ2-7 TRBD1 once TRBV9
TGTGCCAGCAGTCAAGCCCGGGAGAGGGAGGGCAATCAGCCCCAGCATTTT CASSQAREREGNQPQHF TRBJ1-5 . . TRBV7-3
TGTGCCAGCAGTCCAGGAGGGACCGGAAACACCGGGGAGCTGTTTTTT CASSPGGTGNTGELFF TRBJ2-2 . once TRBV28
TGTGCCAGCAGCGGGGGGGTAGTGCTACTCTCCTACGAGCAGTACTTC CASSGGVVLLSYEQYF TRBJ2-7 TRBD2 . TRBV28
TGCAGCGTTGCGGGGGGCTTAGACCGCTACGAGCAGTACTTC CSVAGGLDRYEQYF TRBJ2-7 . . TRBV29-1
TGTGCCAGCAGTTTTGACCAGGGGGCTAACTATGGCTACACCTTC CASSFDQGANYGYTF TRBJ1-2 TRBD1 . TRBV6-5
TGTGCCAGCAGCTCAGGGACAGGGAGAACCGGGGAGCTGTTTTTT CASSSGTGRTGELFF TRBJ2-2 TRBD1 . TRBV7-3
TGTGCCAGCAGTTACGAGGGATCTAACTATGGCTACACCTTC CASSYEGSNYGYTF TRBJ1-2 . . TRBV6-6
TGTGCTAGTGGTTTGGGGACAGGGTTTCATGGCTACACCTTC CASGLGTGFHGYTF TRBJ1-2 TRBD1 . TRBV12-5
TGTGCCACCAGCAGAGTACAGGGAGTCTACGAGCAGTACTTC CATSRVQGVYEQYF TRBJ2-7 . few TRBV15
TGTGCCATCAGTGCGAACCGCGGGACAGAAGAGACCCAGTACTTC CAISANRGTEETQYF TRBJ2-5 . . TRBV10-3
TGTGCCAGCAGTTACTCTGGACACGAGCAGTTCTTC CASSYSGHEQFF TRBJ2-1 . . TRBV6-6
TGTGCCAGCAGCTTAGCTGGACAGTCTTGGTCACCCCTCCACTTT CASSLAGQSWSPLHF TRBJ1-6 . . TRBV7-9
TGTGCCAGCAGTTCGGCCGGACGACAGGGCATTCGGGAACAGTTCTTC CASSSAGRQGIREQFF TRBJ2-1 TRBD1 . TRBV28
TGTGCCAGCAGATTGACAGGGTACGAGCAGTTCTTC CASRLTGYEQFF TRBJ2-1 TRBD1 . TRBV11-1
TGTGCCAGCAGTGATCGGGGGAGAGGCACTGAAGCTTTCTTT CASSDRGRGTEAFF TRBJ1-1 . . TRBV6-1
TGTGCCAGCCGATCAGGGTCTGGGGATCGGGAAAAACTGTTTTTT CASRSGSGDREKLFF TRBJ1-4 . . TRBV6-1
TGCGCCAGCAGCCAATTTGCGACAGGGAAACTTAATGAGCAGTTCTTC CASSQFATGKLNEQFF TRBJ2-1 TRBD1 once TRBV4-1
TGTGCTAGTGGTTTCTCCCTGGACGGGGGTTCCTACAATGAGCAGTTCTTC CASGFSLDGGSYNEQFF TRBJ2-1 . . TRBV12-5
TGTGCCAGCAGGAGGGGACAGGGGCTTAGCTACACCTTC CASRRGQGLSYTF TRBJ1-2 TRBD1 . TRBV2
TGTGCCAGCTCACCATCAGGGGGCGATGAGCAGTTCTTC CASSPSGGDEQFF TRBJ2-1 TRBD1 . TRBV18
TGTGCCTCCAGGGGACCAGGAAACACCATATATTTT CASRGPGNTIYF TRBJ1-3 . . TRBV30
TGTGCCAGCAGCCCAACTCACGGGACAGGAGGGTATCAGCCCCAGCATTTT CASSPTHGTGGYQPQHF TRBJ1-5 TRBD1 . TRBV4-2
TGTGCCAGCAGTTCTTGGCCCAATGAGCAGTTCTTC CASSSWPNEQFF TRBJ2-1 . . TRBV28
TGTGCCTGGAGCGGGGTTCTGAATACGCAGTATTTT CAWSGVLNTQYF TRBJ2-3 . . TRBV30
TGCGCCAGCAGCCATGGGGGACAGCAGGACGAGCAGTACTTC CASSHGGQQDEQYF TRBJ2-7 TRBD1 . TRBV4-3
TGTGCCATAGCTCCGGGGTGGAATGAGCAGTTCTTC CAIAPGWNEQFF TRBJ2-1 . . TRBV6-1
TGCAGTGCTAGAGTTACAGCTGAAGCTTTCTTT CSARVTAEAFF TRBJ1-1 . few TRBV20-1
TGTGCCAGCAGTTCAGGGGTTCTCACTAGCACAGATACGCAGTATTTT CASSSGVLTSTDTQYF TRBJ2-3 . . TRBV28
TGTGCCAGCAGCTTAGACGTCGCTTTTGGGGGGAGTAATGCCTACGAGCAGTACTTC CASSLDVAFGGSNAYEQYF TRBJ2-7 . . TRBV11-2
TGTGCCAGCAGCTCGGCAGATACGCAGTATTTT CASSSADTQYF TRBJ2-3 . . TRBV7-8
TGTGCCAGCAGCTTAGTCGGGACAGGGGGCGAAATCCTATCACCCCTCCACTTT CASSLVGTGGEILSPLHF TRBJ1-6 TRBD1 . TRBV7-8
TGCGCCAGCAGCCTAAACTACAATGAGCAGTTCTTC CASSLNYNEQFF TRBJ2-1 . . TRBV5-1
TGTGCCAGCAGCTTGGGGACAGGAAATCAGCCCCAGCATTTT CASSLGTGNQPQHF TRBJ1-5 TRBD1 . TRBV5-6
TGTGCCAGCAGCCCCGGGACTAGCGGGAGGGTAGCCTACGAGCAGTACTTC CASSPGTSGRVAYEQYF TRBJ2-7 TRBD2 . TRBV5-8
TGTGCCAGCAGTCAAGGACAGGTTGCAACTAATGAAAAACTGTTTTTT CASSQGQVATNEKLFF TRBJ1-4 TRBD1 . TRBV6-1
TGTGCCAGCAGCTTAGGGGGGACAGCCATTAACACTGAAGCTTTCTTT CASSLGGTAINTEAFF TRBJ1-1 TRBD1 . TRBV7-2
TGTGCCAGCAGTGAAGCTCGCGAGCAGTACTTC CASSEAREQYF TRBJ2-7 . . TRBV6-1
TGCGCCAGCAGCTTGGGTATGAGGGAAAACACCATATATTTT CASSLGMRENTIYF TRBJ1-3 . . TRBV5-1
TGTGCCAGCTCACCTTGGACAGGACCGCTCAGGAATGAGCAGTTCTTC CASSPWTGPLRNEQFF TRBJ2-1 TRBD1 . TRBV18
TGTGCCAGCAGCTTAGCTGGGAGAGATAATCAGCCCCAGCATTTT CASSLAGRDNQPQHF TRBJ1-5 . . TRBV7-9
TGTGCCAGCAGTTCCCCGACTAGCGGGACGACCGGGGAGCTGTTTTTT CASSSPTSGTTGELFF TRBJ2-2 TRBD2 . TRBV28
TGTGCCTGGGGACAGTTGTCCCCCTACGAGCAGTACTTC CAWGQLSPYEQYF TRBJ2-7 . . TRBV30
TGTGCCAGTAGTATTTCCCTTAGAAGGCTGAGGATGAACACTGAAGCTTTCTTT CASSISLRRLRMNTEAFF TRBJ1-1 . . TRBV19
TGTGCCAGCAGCCCATCCCCCGCAGGGACCCAGTACTTC CASSPSPAGTQYF TRBJ2-5 . . TRBV9
TGTGCCAGCAGTTACTCGACGCGACTCTCGACAGATACGCAGTATTTT CASSYSTRLSTDTQYF TRBJ2-3 . . TRBV6-5
TGTGCCAGCAGTTTATCGGGCAGGGTGCTCAATCAGCCCCAGCATTTT CASSLSGRVLNQPQHF TRBJ1-5 . . TRBV27
TGCGCCAGCAGCCCCGGGACTAGTGGGGTCTTGGGGCAGTTCTTC CASSPGTSGVLGQFF TRBJ2-1 TRBD2 . TRBV5-1
TGCGCCAGCAGCCAAGATCATGAACGGTCCCTGGGCTACACCTTC CASSQDHERSLGYTF TRBJ1-2 . few TRBV4-1
TGTGCCAGCAGTTATCGCCAGACTAACACTGAAGCTTTCTTT CASSYRQTNTEAFF TRBJ1-1 . . TRBV27
TGTGCCAGCAGCGAGTCCGGACAGAACACCATATATTTT CASSESGQNTIYF TRBJ1-3 . . TRBV7-2
TGTGCCAGCAGCCGAGGGACTAGCGCCGACAAAAATACCTACGAGCAGTACTTC CASSRGTSADKNTYEQYF TRBJ2-7 TRBD2 . TRBV11-3
TGCGCCAGCAGCTTGGGCACAGGGCCAAATGAAAAACTGTTTTTT CASSLGTGPNEKLFF TRBJ1-4 . . TRBV5-1
TGTGCCAGCAGCTTATCCGGGGACAACATCGGCGAGCAGTACTTC CASSLSGDNIGEQYF TRBJ2-7 . . TRBV11-3